Reported below is one TCR beta chain. There is no known antigen for this receptor. Base-call qualities are not available, and no considerably larger clone is one nucleotide away. In the germline V gene, CDR1 corresponds to SGHTA and CDR2 to FQGTGA. The CDR3 numbers 17 residues from cysteine through phenylalanine. Only the CDR3 part of the read is kept: 51 bases, read in frame from the first base. Germline trimming: 5 bases from V, 4 bases from J; junction bases outside gene matches: 13. TCRbeta CDR3 regions were amplified from genomic DNA by means of the immunoSEQ Assay, a bias-controlled multiplex PCR. The source study handled its data this way. The number of nucleated cells in each sample was estimated from the amplification of reference gene primers within the assay. To quantify the absolute abundance of each unique TCRbeta CDR3 rearrangement, sequence reads were collapsed and filtered. For each sample, productive Simpson clonality was calculated as the square root of Simpson's diversity index across productive rearrangements. TCRdb stores this immuneACCESS table with in-frame sequences only. Part of the clones is absent; in the studies checked, under half of the shortfall reflects unresolved V genes, and no reason is known for the rest. V and J calls and clone size are given by that table; D and trimming were obtained from the DNA. The sample table shows 53,000 or so clones, and less than 85% are seen once. Together, the top ten hold about a sixth of the sample.

This specimen belongs to a study of blood T cell repertoires in COVID-19 (dated by TCRdb to the early 2020s). Concerning the study at large: Collaborator samples came from the United States, Italy and Spain and covered acute and convalescent phases of COVID-19. The prospective study material was composed of cDNA or gDNA derived from T cells, B-cell-depleted T cells, or PBMCs. Subjects who had been exposed to COVID-19, were actively infected with it, or had recovered from it provided the deeply sampled blood TCRbeta repertoires that made up the dataset. The repertoires were made available in a free public database intended to serve as a resource for research on the immune response to SARS-CoV-2. Samples came from the ongoing ImmuneRACE study (first 160 participants) plus 1,254 subjects from 6 global collaborators. Sample metadata almost always included a de-identified subject ID, COVID-19 status, age in years and sex. HLA class I and class II types, where available, came from metadata supplied by the sample provider rather than from assay-based typing. The investigation overall reported the following: Clinical and demographic metadata were provided uncurated, with the amount varying by source and participant.

Each collaborating institution followed its own protocols to collect whole blood in K2EDTA tubes. For TCRbeta analysis, collaborators shipped samples in one of three forms: frozen whole blood, isolated PBMCs, or DNA extracted from either of those sample types. The chain couples TRBV7-3 to TRBJ2-1, with 8 middle bases fitting TRBD1. The TCR was taken from an older man with active COVID-19. The specimen sequenced was peripheral blood. The DNA sequence is as follows: TGTGCCAGCAGCCCTAGAGCAGGACAGGGAGGTTACAATGAGCAGTTCTTC. This codes for CASSPRAGQGGYNEQFF. Joined to the reference TRBV7-3 and TRBJ2-1 proteins, this CDR3 gives the full variable domain: GAGVSQTPSNKVTEKGKYVELRCDPISGHTALYWYRQSLGQGPEFLIYFQGTGAADDSGLPNDRFFAVRPEGSVSTLKIQRTERGDSAVYLCASSPRAGQGGYNEQFFGPGTRLTVL.